These 10 T cell receptor beta chains were all obtained from the same sample, sequenced in a study of T cell repertoires in cytomegalovirus infection. Via MiXCR, TCRdb re-called the reads, giving one row per CDR3 protein. Of about 310,000 distinct CDR3 sequences listed, 20% to 30% were seen once; the top ten hold about an eighth. These receptors' targets are unknown. Here the sequenced sample was cultured PBMCs, taken from culture after CMV antigen stimulation. The receptors stem from a human donor in good health (CMV status not recorded). Some clones in this sample may be carry-over from other donors' samples.

As DNA, the CDR3 is TGTGCCAGCAGCGGCCTCCACAATGAGCAGTTCTTC. As protein: CASSGLHNEQFF. The chain recombines TRBV9 with TRBJ2-1; D unresolved. Germline CDR1 and CDR2: SGDLS and YYNGEE. CDR3 length: 12 residues. The germline V and J ends were trimmed by 3 bases and 5 bases, with 6 bases remaining between them.

In this sample, this clonotype turned up a few times. This chain uses TRBV3-1 with TRBJ1-2; no firm D call. Germline lookup yields CDR1 LGHDT and CDR2 YNNKEL (reference sequence). V was clipped by 5 bases and J by 7 bases, with 20 bases between them. This CDR3 is 15 amino acids long. The CDR3 is CASSASRTGMGGYTF. CDR3 DNA: TGTGCCAGCAGCGCAAGTCGAACGGGGATGGGTGGCTACACCTTC. The full variable domain, completed using reference TRBV3-1 and TRBJ1-2, is DTAVSQTPKYLVTQMGNDKSIKCEQNLGHDTMYWYKQDSKKFLKIMFSYNNKELIINETVPNRFSPKSPDKAHLNLHINSLELGDSAVYFCASSASRTGMGGYTFGSGTRLTVV.

This clonotype appeared a few times. This sequence joins TRBV7-9 and TRBJ2-5, with a tentative D call TRBD1 (6 bases). Germline CDR1 reads SEHNR; CDR2 reads FQNEAQ (reference sequence). The ends were cut back, 6 bases at V and 5 bases at J, with 19 bases in the middle. CDR3 length equals 15 residues. The CDR3 coding sequence is TGTGCCAGCAGTACTATAAACGGTGGGGGCGAGACCCAGTACTTC. Its protein product is CASSTINGGGETQYF.

A few counts support this clonotype. The chain has TRBV12-3 or TRBV12-4 and TRBJ1-2, with a possible D match to TRBD1 (6 bases). This CDR3 is built from 12 residues. V lost 6 bases and J 4 bases, leaving 9 bases between the germline ends. CDR3 residues: CASSGQSYGYTF. The CDR3 DNA reads as TGTGCCAGCAGCGGACAGAGCTATGGCTACACCTTC.

The rearrangement uses TRBV4-3 and TRBJ2-1; possible D gene TRBD2, 6 bases. This CDR3 spans 16 amino acids. The germline CDR1 and CDR2 sequences are LGHNA and YSLEER. V lost 0 bases to trimming and J lost 0 bases, with 9 bases between them. The CDR3 region has the DNA TGCGCCAGCAGCCAAGACGGAGGGCTCTCCTACAATGAGCAGTTCTTC. Encoded protein: CASSQDGGLSYNEQFF.

The V call is TRBV15, the J call TRBJ2-7; the D is unclear. The germline V gene encodes CDR1 LNHNV and CDR2 YYDKDF (reference sequence). The CDR3 sequence is 13 residues long. With 0 bases removed from V and 6 bases from J, the gap between germline ends came to 9 bases. The CDR3, as DNA: TGTGCCACCAGCAGAGATCGGACCGCCGAGCAGTACTTC. This gives the protein CATSRDRTAEQYF. The full variable domain, rest sourced from reference TRBV15 and TRBJ2-7, is DAMVIQNPRYQVTQFGKPVTLSCSQTLNHNVMYWYQQKSSQAPKLLFHYYDKDFNNEADTPDNFQSRRPNTSFCFLDIRSPGLGDTAMYLCATSRDRTAEQYFGPGTRLTVT.

This clonotype has at least ten counts. This chain uses TRBV7-8 with TRBJ2-7, with 9 bases lining up with TRBD1. The junction had 9 bases not matched to a gene; V was cut back by 5 bases and J by 7 bases. CDR1 is SGHVS, CDR2 FQNEAQ, per germline. This CDR3 is built from 14 residues. The CDR3 here is CASSPTGGAREQYF. As DNA, the CDR3 is TGTGCCAGCAGCCCCACAGGGGGCGCGAGGGAGCAGTACTTC.

The chain joins TRBV19 to TRBJ2-2; weak D call: TRBD2 (7 bases). V shed 10 bases and J shed 2 bases, with 14 bases lying between them. The CDR3 is 14 amino acids. Germline values: CDR1 LNHDA, CDR2 SQIVND (reference sequence). CDR3 nucleotides: TGTGCCACCCAGGGGAGGGCCAACACCGGGGAGCTGTTTTTT. Its translation is CATQGRANTGELFF.

At least ten counts were recorded for this clonotype. V gene TRBV6-6 combines with J gene TRBJ2-7, with a weak D call TRBD2 (6 bases). Per germline, CDR1 MNHNY and CDR2 SVGAGI (reference sequence). The CDR3 contains 13 residues. Deletions cut 1 base from V and 4 bases from J, with 8 bases between. In DNA form, the CDR3 reads TGTGCCAGCAGTTACTACGGGGGTTACGAGCAGTACGTC. It encodes CASSYYGGYEQYV.

The V call is TRBV14, the J call TRBJ2-1; no definite D call. The ends were cut back, 0 bases at V and 7 bases at J, with 7 bases in the middle. The germline gives CDR1 SGHDN, CDR2 FVKESK. CDR3 size: 13 residues. CDR3 protein: CASSQEKRNEQFF. CDR3 sequence (DNA): TGTGCCAGCAGCCAAGAAAAAAGGAATGAGCAGTTCTTC.